The clone carrying this TCR beta chain was seen more than once but under ten times. This sample was taken from a study of identical twins. V dropped 6 bases and J dropped 5; count of bases not matched to a gene: 7. The CDR3 is made up of 16 amino acids. Germline-derived CDR1 and CDR2 are MNHNS and SASEGT. TCRdb re-analysed the 5' RACE reads in MiXCR, keeping a single row per CDR3 protein. The sample has 430,000 or so distinct CDR3 sequences, approximately 24% seen once. These data were also filed under a second study, of T cells expressing NK-cell markers.

The sample comprised CD4+ T cells sorted from blood. The receptor's source is a woman aged 18 to 35 in good health. The chain is built from TRBV6-1 and TRBJ2-2, with 12 bases aligning to TRBD2. In DNA form, the CDR3 reads TGTGCCAGCAGCCCGCCGGGACTAGCGGGTACCGGGGAGCTGTTTTTT. Translating it yields CASSPPGLAGTGELFF.